Below are 20 T cell receptor beta chains sequenced from a single sample in a study of spatial heterogeneity in lung cancer. TCRdb re-derived calls from the 5' RACE reads in MiXCR, one entry per CDR3 protein. This sample has around 5,000 distinct CDR3 sequences, with around 5.2% found just once. Specified time point: sample taken at primary tumor resection. The sequencing here drew on normal lung tissue next to the tumor, taken at surgery. The receptors were gathered from a female donor with early-stage non-small cell lung cancer.

This clonotype rates as medium-sized. The chain couples TRBV5-1 to TRBJ2-5; D not resolved. The CDR3 length is 13 residues. Trimming cost V 0 bases and J 4 bases, with 7 bases left between them. Germline V gene sequence: CDR1 SGHRS, CDR2 YFSETQ. Here the CDR3 reads CASSLVVAETQYF. The CDR3 nucleotides are TGCGCCAGCAGCTTGGTAGTCGCAGAGACCCAGTACTTC.

This clonotype is medium-sized (0.01 to 0.1%) by share. CDR3 loop: CASSLQTGNGYTF. The CDR3, as DNA: TGCGCCAGCAGCCTACAGACAGGGAATGGCTACACCTTC. The chain couples TRBV5-1 to TRBJ1-2; TRBD1 matches at 7 bases. Trimming cost V 4 bases and J 6 bases; bases outside gene matches: 6. Germline V gene data show CDR1 as SGHRS and CDR2 as YFSETQ. The CDR3 is made up of 13 amino acids.

This clonotype was seen a few times. A much bigger clone sits one base away, suggesting this may be a read error. V and J are TRBV7-3 and TRBJ1-2, with D perhaps matching TRBD1 (5 bases). In germline, CDR1 is SGHTA, CDR2 FQGTGA. This CDR3 has 16 residues. CDR3: CASSLTGGEAGYGYNF. For the CDR3, the DNA is TGTGCCAGCAGCCTCACTGGGGGGGAAGCAGGCTATGGCTACAACTTC. The variable domain in full, with the rest retrieved from reference TRBV7-3 and TRBJ1-2, is GAGVSQTPSNKVTEKGKYVELRCDPISGHTALYWYRQSLGQGPEFLIYFQGTGAADDSGLPNDRFFAVRPEGSVSTLKIQRTERGDSAVYLCASSLTGGEAGYGYNFGSGTRLTVV.

This clonotype is classed as medium-sized. V and J are TRBV20-1 and TRBJ2-5; a possible D gene is TRBD2 (5 bases). The V end was cut by 4 bases, the J end by 5 bases, with 14 bases between. The CDR3 is made up of 13 amino acids. Germline V gene sequence: CDR1 DFQATT, CDR2 SNEGSKA (reference sequence). CDR3 sequence reads: CSATLGGLETQYF. The CDR3, as DNA: TGCAGTGCTACCCTCGGAGGTTTGGAGACCCAGTACTTC.

The chain carries TRBV20-1 and TRBJ2-1, with 10 nucleotides matching TRBD2. Germline V gives CDR1 DFQATT, CDR2 SNEGSKA (reference sequence). V lost 0 bases to trimming and J lost 7 bases; unmatched junction nucleotides: 12. This CDR3 comprises 17 residues. Here the CDR3 reads CSARDRLLAGVGNEQFF. The CDR3 coding sequence is TGCAGTGCTAGAGACCGTCTTCTAGCGGGAGTTGGGAATGAGCAGTTCTTC.

This clonotype has ten or more counts. The CDR3 DNA reads TGCAGCGTTGAAGGGACTCTAAACACAGATACGCAGTATTTT. Translating gives CSVEGTLNTDTQYF. The V gene is TRBV29-1, the J gene TRBJ2-3; D is perhaps TRBD2 (5 bases). Between the trimmed V and J ends, which lost 1 base and 2 bases, there was a span of 10 bases. This CDR3 has 14 amino acids. Germline-derived CDR1 and CDR2 are SQVTM and ANQGSEA.

This clonotype is medium-sized within its sample. The chain is built from TRBV20-1 and TRBJ2-5, with 7 bases lining up with TRBD1. The germline gives CDR1 DFQATT, CDR2 SNEGSKA (reference sequence). The CDR3 totals 14 residues. Losses at the gene ends were 6 bases for V and 1 base for J; bases not matched to a gene: 8. CDR3 sequence: CSASGTDIQETQYF. As DNA, the CDR3 is TGCAGTGCATCCGGGACAGATATCCAAGAGACCCAGTACTTC.

This clonotype has ten or more counts. CDR3 region: CASSFPQGGIEQFF. The DNA of the CDR3 is TGTGCCAGCAGTTTCCCACAGGGCGGGATAGAGCAGTTCTTC. The chain has TRBV28 and TRBJ2-1; perhaps D is TRBD1 or TRBD2 (6 bases each). This CDR3 comprises 14 residues. Germline CDR1 reads MDHEN; CDR2 reads SYDVKM. Trimming cost V 3 bases and J 10 bases, with 16 bases left between them.

This clonotype was counted ten times or more. V gene TRBV19 combines with J gene TRBJ1-5, with D perhaps TRBD1 (6 bases). The germline CDR1 and CDR2 sequences are LNHDA and SQIVND (reference sequence). The CDR3 is 15 residues long. Trimming removed 4 bases at V and 6 bases at J, with 16 bases between. CDR3 bases: TGTGCCAGTAGTACCTCGGACAGAAGAGGTCAGCCCCAGCATTTT. Its translation is CASSTSDRRGQPQHF. The whole variable domain, remainder taken from reference TRBV19 and TRBJ1-5, is DGGITQSPKYLFRKEGQNVTLSCEQNLNHDAMYWYRQDPGQGLRLIYYSQIVNDFQKGDIAEGYSVSREKKESFPLTVTSAQKNPTAFYLCASSTSDRRGQPQHFGDGTRLSIL.

The chain recombines TRBV11-2 with TRBJ1-6; possible D gene TRBD1, 6 bases. Deletions cut 3 bases from V and 8 bases from J, with 20 bases between. This CDR3 has 17 amino acids. The germline V gene has CDR1 SGHAT and CDR2 FQNNGV. The CDR3, as DNA: TGTGCCAGCAGCTTCCGTCTAGGCAGGGGAGGTCATTCACCCCTCCACTTT. Its protein is CASSFRLGRGGHSPLHF.

By sample share, this clonotype is medium-sized. This sequence joins TRBV27 and TRBJ1-5, with D uncertain. Germline CDR1 and CDR2: MNHEY and SMNVEV (reference sequence). The V gene lost 5 bases and the J gene lost 0 bases, with 14 bases spanning the gap. The CDR3 is made up of 16 amino acids. The CDR3 coding sequence is TGTGCCAGCAGTCCTTACAGCGGGAATAGCAATCAGCCCCAGCATTTT. Its protein is CASSPYSGNSNQPQHF.

This clonotype occurred many times. This sequence joins TRBV9 and TRBJ2-2; 16 bases match TRBD2. Germline V gene data show CDR1 as SGDLS and CDR2 as YYNGEE. Trimming took 3 bases from V and 11 from J; bases not matched to a gene: 10. The CDR3 has 17 amino acids. The CDR3 DNA is TGTGCCAGCAGCGCGGGACTAGCGGGAGGGGAAGGAGAAGAGCTGTTTTTT. It is translated as CASSAGLAGGEGEELFF.

The chain couples TRBV19 to TRBJ2-1; 8 bases line up with TRBD2. The CDR3 sequence is 15 residues long. Per germline, CDR1 LNHDA and CDR2 SQIVND (reference sequence). V lost 5 bases to trimming and J lost 5 bases; unmatched junction nucleotides: 8. The CDR3 bases are TGTGCCAGTAGTGATACGGGACTAGAAAACAATGAGCAGTTCTTC. Translating gives CASSDTGLENNEQFF.

The rearrangement joins TRBV2 to TRBJ1-5, with 10 nucleotides matching TRBD1. Germline lookup yields CDR1 SNHLY and CDR2 FYNNEI. This CDR3 region has 15 residues. V shed 4 bases and J 4 bases; nucleotides not matched to a gene: 4. The CDR3 region is CASSVRTGGNQPQHF. CDR3 nucleotide sequence: TGTGCCAGCAGTGTGCGGACAGGGGGTAATCAGCCCCAGCATTTT.

The V call is TRBV7-3, the J call TRBJ2-1, with TRBD2 identical over 12 bases. V lost 4 bases, J lost 7 bases, and 8 bases stayed unmatched. This CDR3 comprises 16 residues. Germline CDR1 and CDR2: SGHTA and FQGTGA. Here the CDR3 DNA reads TGTGCCAGCAGCTCCGTGGGACTAGCGGGTTGGAATGAGCAGTTCTTC. It translates to CASSSVGLAGWNEQFF. The full variable domain, completed using reference TRBV7-3 and TRBJ2-1, is GAGVSQTPSNKVTEKGKYVELRCDPISGHTALYWYRQSLGQGPEFLIYFQGTGAADDSGLPNDRFFAVRPEGSVSTLKIQRTERGDSAVYLCASSSVGLAGWNEQFFGPGTRLTVL.

This clonotype was counted a few times. The V call is TRBV20-1, the J call TRBJ2-3, with D tentatively TRBD2 (5 bases). V lost 2 bases, J lost 3 bases, and 15 bases lay in between. CDR3 length: 15 amino acids. The germline V gene has CDR1 DFQATT and CDR2 SNEGSKA (reference sequence). The CDR3 protein is CSARSLARYTDTQYF. In nucleotides, the CDR3 is TGCAGTGCTAGAAGTCTAGCTCGTTATACAGATACGCAGTATTTT.

By share, this clonotype counts as medium-sized. The chain joins TRBV9 to TRBJ1-6; no clear D gene. Germline-derived CDR1 and CDR2 are SGDLS and YYNGEE. CDR3 size: 14 residues. Deletions cut 0 bases from V and 7 bases from J, with 8 bases between. CDR3 loop: CASSVAGENSPLHF. DNA for the CDR3: TGTGCCAGCAGCGTAGCCGGGGAGAATTCACCCCTCCACTTT.

This clonotype ranks as medium-sized. This chain links TRBV6-2 or TRBV6-3 with TRBJ2-1; 15 bases are a match to TRBD2. Germline assignment: CDR1 MNHEY and CDR2 SVGEGT. The CDR3 has 15 residues. V dropped 2 bases and J dropped 9; count of bases not matched to a gene: 2. CDR3 in amino acids: CASSYPGLAGGEQFF. DNA for the CDR3: TGTGCCAGCAGTTACCCGGGACTAGCGGGAGGTGAGCAGTTCTTC.

By its share, this clonotype is medium-sized. V gene TRBV5-1 combines with J gene TRBJ2-1; possibly TRBD2 for D (6 bases). CDR1 and CDR2 (germline): SGHRS, YFSETQ. Between the trimmed V and J ends, which lost 0 bases and 5 bases, there was a span of 9 bases. This CDR3 is built from 14 residues. DNA of the CDR3: TGCGCCAGCAGCTTGGAAGCTAGCGACAATGAGCAGTTCTTC. Amino acid sequence: CASSLEASDNEQFF. The entire variable domain, with the rest obtained from reference TRBV5-1 and TRBJ2-1, is as follows: KAGVTQTPRYLIKTRGQQVTLSCSPISGHRSVSWYQQTPGQGLQFLFEYFSETQRNKGNFPGRFSGRQFSNSRSEMNVSTLELGDSALYLCASSLEASDNEQFFGPGTRLTVL.

Within the sample, this clonotype is medium-sized. This chain joins TRBV20-1 and TRBJ2-1, with TRBD1 identical over 8 bases. The CDR3 sequence is 15 residues long. The germline V gene has CDR1 DFQATT and CDR2 SNEGSKA (reference sequence). The J segment lost 9 bases and the V segment lost 0 bases, leaving 10 bases of the junction unmatched. The CDR3 spells CSARDRDRPLIEQFF. The CDR3 region has the DNA TGCAGTGCTAGAGATAGGGACAGGCCTTTGATTGAGCAGTTCTTC.